This TCR beta chain was recorded in a study of CD8+ T cells in alopecia areata. Investigators isolated RNA and reverse transcribed it into cDNA to act as the sequencing template. Only in-frame clones appear in the TCRdb table, and some are missing; sequencing was by immunoSEQ multiplex PCR. The table lists 120,000 to 150,000 clones, around 47% of them singletons. The table lists this clone with a few counts. Germline lookup yields CDR1 SGHTA and CDR2 FQGTGA. This CDR3 has 13 residues. V gave up 5 bases and J gave up 13 bases; unmatched junction bases: 13. The rearrangement links TRBV7-3 to TRBJ2-5; 7 nucleotides align to TRBD1. Sequencing was carried out using CD4+ T cells sorted from blood. The receptor was derived from a human donor with alopecia areata. CDR3 residues: CASSADPGTVSYF. The CDR3, as DNA: TGTGCCAGCAGCGCTGACCCTGGGACAGTGTCGTACTTC. The entire variable domain, with the rest obtained from reference TRBV7-3 and TRBJ2-5, is as follows: GAGVSQTPSNKVTEKGKYVELRCDPISGHTALYWYRQSLGQGPEFLIYFQGTGAADDSGLPNDRFFAVRPEGSVSTLKIQRTERGDSAVYLCASSADPGTVSYFGPGTRLLVL.